This T cell receptor (beta chain) was recovered during a study of vaccination effects on CD4 cells after COVID-19. Study information: The study sampled three convalescent patients both early and late after vaccination. Post-vaccine sampling took place a median of 72 days after the second dose.

This CDR3 region has 13 residues. CDR1 is MNHEY, CDR2 SVGAGI, per germline. V gave up 7 bases and J gave up 0 bases, with 6 bases separating them. Assay: immunoSEQ multiplex PCR; the TCRdb copy retains only in-frame clones and omits some. The sample carries 13,000 or so clones, approximately 73% recorded once. This clone was counted only a few times. No antigen is known for it. ViraFEST used viral peptide pools to expand antigen-specific CD4+ T cells before sequencing. CD4+ T cell isolation took place after approximately 11 days of culture. Confirmation by PCR established that the person had SARS-CoV-2 infection between March and December 2020. Participants completed two doses of the BNT162b2 or mRNA-1273 vaccine. For each well, two million PBMC were cultured with roughly 11 IU/ml IL-2 and 8 to 10 ug/ml peptides.

This receptor was obtained from a human donor who had a prior SARS-CoV-2 infection. The rearrangement joins TRBV6-5 to TRBJ2-2, with unresolved D. The input for sequencing was CD4+ T cells from PBMCs cultured with HCoV-NL63 spike peptides, taken after COVID-19 vaccination. Here the CDR3 DNA reads TGTGCCAGCAAAGGATCGAACACCGGGGAGCTGTTTTTT. Amino acid sequence: CASKGSNTGELFF.